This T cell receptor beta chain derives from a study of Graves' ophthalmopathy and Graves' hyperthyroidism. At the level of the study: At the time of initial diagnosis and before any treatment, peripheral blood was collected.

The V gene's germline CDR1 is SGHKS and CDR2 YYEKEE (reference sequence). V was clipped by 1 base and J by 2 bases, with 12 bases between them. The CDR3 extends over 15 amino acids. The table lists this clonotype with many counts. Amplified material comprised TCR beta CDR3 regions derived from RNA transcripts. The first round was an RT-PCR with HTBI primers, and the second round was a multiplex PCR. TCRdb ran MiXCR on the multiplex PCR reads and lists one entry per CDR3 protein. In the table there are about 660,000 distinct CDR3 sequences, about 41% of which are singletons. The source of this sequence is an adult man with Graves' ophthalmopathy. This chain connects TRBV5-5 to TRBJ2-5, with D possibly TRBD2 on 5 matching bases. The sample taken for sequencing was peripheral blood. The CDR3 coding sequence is TGTGCCAGCAGCTTGATGAGTCGGGGACAAGAGACCCAGTACTTC. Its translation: CASSLMSRGQETQYF. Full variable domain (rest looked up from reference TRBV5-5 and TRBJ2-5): DAGVTQSPTHLIKTRGQQVTLRCSPISGHKSVSWYQQVLGQGPQFIFQYYEKEERGRGNFPDRFSARQFPNYSSELNVNALLLGDSALYLCASSLMSRGQETQYFGPGTRLLVL.